The rows below give T cell receptor beta chains drawn from one sample of a study of regulatory T cells in long-lasting Graves disease. TCRdb recomputed calls from the multiplex PCR reads with MiXCR, one row per CDR3 protein. The sample has a few hundred thousand distinct CDR3 sequences, around a fifth seen once. Sequencing was performed on peripheral blood mononuclear cells (PBMCs), taken when the disease was refractory, from a patient treated with antithyroid drugs. These receptors all come from a female donor with Graves disease. Both conserved end residues are part of each CDR3. Each record gives: J gene, D gene, V gene, clone size, CDR3 DNA, CDR3 protein. D genes are given only for firm matches. Clone size appears in some rows only: once, few, many, or a class for an expanded clone.

>TRBJ1-2|TRBD1|TRBV19|.
TGTGCCAGTAAAACCCCAGGACAGGGGCATGGCTACACCTTC
CASKTPGQGHGYTF
>TRBJ2-3|.|TRBV11-2|few
TGTGCCAGCAGCTCCGATGGTGATACGCAGTATTTT
CASSSDGDTQYF
>TRBJ2-7|.|TRBV28|many
TGTGCCAGCAGCTCAGGGGTCTACGAGCAGTACTTC
CASSSGVYEQYF
>TRBJ1-5|.|TRBV15|many
TGTGCCACCAGCCCTATGGGGGGCGAGTATCAGCCCCAGCATTTT
CATSPMGGEYQPQHF
>TRBJ1-5|.|TRBV6-1|many
TGTGCCAGCAGTATGTGGGTCGGTCAGCCCCAGCATTTT
CASSMWVGQPQHF
>TRBJ2-5|TRBD2|TRBV20-1|few
TGCAGTGCTAGATCCAGACTAGCAGAAGAGACCCAGTACTTC
CSARSRLAEETQYF
>TRBJ2-7|.|TRBV5-1|many
TGCGCCAGCAGGGTAGGGGAGAGTAACGAGCAGTACTTC
CASRVGESNEQYF
>TRBJ1-1|.|TRBV28|many
TGTGCCAGCACCATGAACACTGAAGCTTTCTTT
CASTMNTEAFF
>TRBJ1-3|.|TRBV7-8|few
TGTGCCAGCAGCGCGGGACACTACTCTGGAAACACCATATATTTT
CASSAGHYSGNTIYF
>TRBJ1-2|.|TRBV28|many
TGTGCCACCCGCCCCCTCTTAGGCTACACCTTC
CATRPLLGYTF
>TRBJ2-5|.|TRBV11-2|many
TGTGCCAGCAGCTTAGTTCCCAGCCGCGAGACCCAGTACTTC
CASSLVPSRETQYF
>TRBJ1-5|.|TRBV7-9|.
TGTGCCAGCAGCTCCAGCGCGACATTGGCAGGGGTCCTCCACAATCAGCCCCAGCATTTT
CASSSSATLAGVLHNQPQHF
>TRBJ2-7|TRBD1|TRBV2|many
TGTGCCACCCTAGTACAGGGGGCCTACGAGCAGTACTTC
CATLVQGAYEQYF
>TRBJ2-2|.|TRBV28|many
TGTGCCAGCAGTTCACATTTCACCGGGGAGCTGTTTTTT
CASSSHFTGELFF
>TRBJ2-5|.|TRBV7-9|.
TGTGCCAGCAGCTTTCAAGGGGAAAGCCAAGAGACCCAGTACTTC
CASSFQGESQETQYF
>TRBJ1-5|.|TRBV6-1|.
TGTGCCAGCAGCCGACTCGACGGGCCCTCGGGGGGTCCCCAGCATTTT
CASSRLDGPSGGPQHF
>TRBJ1-1|.|TRBV6-2/TRBV6-3|few
TGTGCCAGCAGTGTCCTACAGGACACTGAAGCTTTCTTT
CASSVLQDTEAFF
>TRBJ1-1|.|TRBV13|.
TGTGCCAGCAGCTTCGGGCCGCCGCGGACTGAAGCTTTCTTT
CASSFGPPRTEAFF
>TRBJ2-6|.|TRBV11-1|many
TGTGCCAGCAGCTTAGGCGTCGGTTCCGGGGCCAACGTCCTGACTTTC
CASSLGVGSGANVLTF
>TRBJ2-7|.|TRBV12-3/TRBV12-4|many
TGTGCCAGCAGTTTAAAGGAGGGCCACCGCGGCGTTTACGAGCAGTACTTC
CASSLKEGHRGVYEQYF
>TRBJ1-2|TRBD1|TRBV28|.
TGTGCCAGCAGCCCTTCCCAGGGACAGGGGGGCTATGGCTACACCTTC
CASSPSQGQGGYGYTF
>TRBJ2-1|TRBD2|TRBV20-1|.
TGCAGTGCGAAGACTAGCCCCAGCGTTAGTGAGCAGTTCTTC
CSAKTSPSVSEQFF
>TRBJ2-4|TRBD2|TRBV20-1|few
TGCAGTGCTAGTGCCAGCGGGAGGGCCCGGGGCAAAAACATTCAGTACTTC
CSASASGRARGKNIQYF
>TRBJ2-7|.|TRBV12-5|few
TGTGCTAGTGGATCGCCCTACGAGCAGTACTTC
CASGSPYEQYF
>TRBJ2-7|TRBD1|TRBV5-4|.
TGTGCCAGCAGCTTGGCCCCGGGACAGGCCTACGAGCAGTACTTC
CASSLAPGQAYEQYF
>TRBJ2-5|TRBD1|TRBV3-1|few
TGTGCCAGCAGTCCGACCTTCGGGACAGGGCCGGGAGAGACCCAGTACTTC
CASSPTFGTGPGETQYF
>TRBJ2-2|.|TRBV19|few
TGTGCCAGTAGTATAGGTAGCGGAGTAAACACCGGGGAGCTGTTTTTT
CASSIGSGVNTGELFF
>TRBJ1-1|TRBD1|TRBV28|.
TGTGCCAGCAGTCCCTGGACAGGAGAATACACTGAAGCTTTCTTT
CASSPWTGEYTEAFF
>TRBJ2-7|.|TRBV6-1|few
TGTGCCAGCACCAACGGGGCCGGGGTCGGTTCCTACGAGCAGTACTTC
CASTNGAGVGSYEQYF
>TRBJ2-2|.|TRBV4-3|few
TGCGCCAGCAGCCAAGATAGTGGGGGCGCCCCCGGGGAGCTGTTTTTT
CASSQDSGGAPGELFF
>TRBJ1-1|TRBD1|TRBV13|many
TGTGCCAGCAGCCCGTACAGGGGAGACACTGAAGCTTTCTTT
CASSPYRGDTEAFF
>TRBJ2-5|.|TRBV11-2|.
TGTGCCAGCAGCACTTCCCAGGGGGAGACCCAGTACTTC
CASSTSQGETQYF
>TRBJ2-7|.|TRBV28|few
TGTGCCAGCACCCAATACAGGGATTCCTACGAGCAGTACTTC
CASTQYRDSYEQYF
>TRBJ1-2|.|TRBV5-4|.
TGTGCCAGCAGCCGGAAACAGGGAGACTATGGCTACACCTTC
CASSRKQGDYGYTF
>TRBJ2-5|.|TRBV28|many
TGTGCCAGCAGTGCCTTTCCGGGACTTCTTAACCCTCGCCAAGAGACCCAGTACTTC
CASSAFPGLLNPRQETQYF
>TRBJ2-1|.|TRBV20-1|.
TGCAGTGCTAGATCCCGGGGATACAATGAGCAGTTCTTC
CSARSRGYNEQFF
>TRBJ2-3|TRBD2|TRBV11-2|many
TGTGCCAGCAGCTTTATCGGACTTAGACTAGCTATTAGCACAGATACGCAGTATTTT
CASSFIGLRLAISTDTQYF
>TRBJ2-7|.|TRBV29-1|many
TGCAGCGCAGATTTGGGACTGGCAGGCAACGGCGAGCAGTACTTC
CSADLGLAGNGEQYF
>TRBJ1-3|TRBD1|TRBV12-3/TRBV12-4|.
TGTGCCAGCACTCCCCCTTGGACAGGGTATTTTCTAGCCTCTGGAAACACCATATATTTT
CASTPPWTGYFLASGNTIYF
>TRBJ2-7|.|TRBV7-2|.
TGTGCCAGCAGCTTTAGTGGACAGTCCTACGAGCAGTACTTC
CASSFSGQSYEQYF
>TRBJ2-5|.|TRBV11-2|many
TGTGCCAGCAGCTTAATCTTGACGGTTTCAGAGACCCAGTACTTC
CASSLILTVSETQYF
>TRBJ2-7|.|TRBV11-3|.
TGTGCCAGCAGCCCCCGACAGGCTGGCGAGCAGTACTTC
CASSPRQAGEQYF
>TRBJ2-5|.|TRBV10-3|many
TGTGCCATCAGTGTTTCCGGGACCCAGAGGGAGACCCAGTACTTC
CAISVSGTQRETQYF
>TRBJ2-2|TRBD1|TRBV6-6|few
TGTGCCAGCAGTTACTCGAGGGACAGCGTCGGGGAGCTGTTTTTT
CASSYSRDSVGELFF
>TRBJ2-5|TRBD1|TRBV29-1|.
TGCAGCGTTGAGCCTGCCAGGGGGCGTGATGAGACCCAGTACTTC
CSVEPARGRDETQYF
>TRBJ2-7|TRBD1|TRBV7-9|few
TGTGCCAGCAGCCCGGCCGTTTGGCAGGGGGAATACGAGCAGTACTTC
CASSPAVWQGEYEQYF
>TRBJ1-4|.|TRBV15|many
TGTGCCACCAGCCCCCGTAGCGATTGGGAAAAACTGTTTTTT
CATSPRSDWEKLFF
>TRBJ1-1|.|TRBV2|many
TGTGCCAGCAGTGTATCTGGGTACGACACTGAAGCTTTCTTT
CASSVSGYDTEAFF
>TRBJ1-1|.|TRBV20-1|.
TGCAGTGCTAGACCCCTAGGGAACACTGAAGCTTTCTTT
CSARPLGNTEAFF
>TRBJ2-7|TRBD2|TRBV28|many
TGTGCCAGCACCGTTAGCGGGGGCGGTTACGAGCAGTACTTC
CASTVSGGGYEQYF
>TRBJ2-7|TRBD1|TRBV28|many
TGTGCCAGCAGTTCGGGACAGGGGGCTTTGTACGAGCAGTACTTC
CASSSGQGALYEQYF
>TRBJ1-2|.|TRBV27|.
TGTGCCAGCAGTATGGACAAATGGGCTGTTAATGGCTACACCTTC
CASSMDKWAVNGYTF
>TRBJ1-5|.|TRBV5-1|few
TGCGCCAGCAGCACGGAGGAAGGTCAGCCCCAGCATTTT
CASSTEEGQPQHF